Each of the 18 T cell receptor beta chains below was sequenced from the same sample in a study of T cell responses to AZD1222 COVID-19 vaccine. Method: immunoSEQ multiplex PCR; TCRdb's copy keeps in-frame clones and lacks some. The data hold roughly 130,000 clones, with 80% to 95% observed a single time. Source: peripheral blood, taken 28 days after the second AZD1222 dose. The source of these receptors is an adult who received the AZD1222 COVID-19 vaccine.

This clone was seen once. J is TRBJ1-1 and V is TRBV20-1; possible D gene TRBD1, 5 bases. In germline, CDR1 is DFQATT, CDR2 SNEGSKA (reference sequence). V was trimmed by 4 bases and J by 10 bases, leaving 10 bases between them. The CDR3 totals 10 residues. This CDR3 reads CSATQGGAFF. The CDR3 DNA is TGCAGTGCTACCCAGGGAGGAGCTTTCTTT.

The CDR3 nucleotides read TGTGCCAGCAGTCGGATGGACTCCTACGAGCAGTACTTC. Protein product: CASSRMDSYEQYF. The chain joins TRBV6-2 or TRBV6-3 to TRBJ2-7; D is ambiguous. Trimming took 5 bases from V and 0 from J, leaving 8 bases between them. In germline, CDR1 is MNHEY, CDR2 SVGEGT. The CDR3 length is 13 residues.

The chain has TRBV2 and TRBJ2-5, with TRBD2 matching 15 bases. Looked up from germline, CDR1 is SNHLY and CDR2 is FYNNEI. The length of the CDR3 is 14 residues. The J segment lost 7 bases and the V segment lost 8 bases, leaving 5 bases of the junction unmatched. CDR3 sequence: CASGLAGGPGTQYF. CDR3 DNA: TGTGCCAGCGGACTAGCGGGGGGGCCGGGGACCCAGTACTTC. Based on the CDR3 plus reference TRBV2 and TRBJ2-5, the full variable domain is EPEVTQTPSHQVTQMGQEVILRCVPISNHLYFYWYRQILGQKVEFLVSFYNNEISEKSEIFDDQFSVERPDGSNFTLKIRSTKLEDSAMYFCASGLAGGPGTQYFGPGTRLLVL.

This clone was observed once. V usage is TRBV27 and J usage is TRBJ2-1; TRBD1 is a possible D gene (6 bases). The CDR3 loop spans 17 amino acids. V gave up 2 bases and J gave up 0 bases, with 14 bases separating them. The germline V gene encodes CDR1 MNHEY and CDR2 SMNVEV (reference sequence). CDR3 coding DNA: TGTGCCAGCAGTTTAAGTCGCGAAGGGGGCTCCTACAATGAGCAGTTCTTC. Amino acid sequence: CASSLSREGGSYNEQFF.

The CDR3 bases are TGTGCCAGCAGCCAGACAGCTAACTATGGCTACACCTTC. Its protein product is CASSQTANYGYTF. The chain uses TRBV6-2 or TRBV6-3 and TRBJ1-2; D is perhaps TRBD1 (5 bases). The germline gives CDR1 MNHEY, CDR2 SVGEGT. This CDR3 contains 13 residues. V dropped 6 bases and J dropped 0 bases, with 8 bases sitting between them.

The chain recombines TRBV27 with TRBJ2-5; D tentatively reads TRBD1 or TRBD2 (6 bases each). V was clipped by 6 bases and J by 3 bases, with 17 bases between them. Germline loops: CDR1 MNHEY, CDR2 SMNVEV (reference sequence). This CDR3 spans 15 amino acids. This CDR3 is CASRQWGAGEETQYF. CDR3 coding DNA: TGTGCCAGCAGGCAATGGGGGGCAGGCGAAGAGACCCAGTACTTC.

The chain couples TRBV19 to TRBJ1-5; TRBD1 might be the D (5 bases). The CDR3 has 12 residues. The V gene's germline CDR1 is LNHDA and CDR2 SQIVND (reference sequence). The V end lost 8 bases, the J end lost 9 bases, and 14 bases lay between the germline ends. The CDR3 DNA sequence: TGTGCCAGTGGGCAGGGCTTAACGCCCCAGCATTTT. It translates to CASGQGLTPQHF.

The CDR3 sequence: CSATRSTYEQYF. Written as DNA, the CDR3 is TGCAGCGCGACGAGATCTACCTACGAGCAGTACTTC. The V and J genes are TRBV29-1 and TRBJ2-7, with D hard to call. CDR3 length: 12 residues. V dropped 7 bases and J dropped 2 bases, with 12 bases sitting between them. CDR1 SQVTM and CDR2 ANQGSEA come from the germline V gene.

CDR3 sequence (DNA): TGTGCCAGCAGCCAGGGACAGAATCAGCCCCAGCATTTT. It specifies CASSQGQNQPQHF. The chain joins TRBV9 to TRBJ1-5, with 7 bases matching TRBD1. The CDR3 length is 13 residues. After removal of 4 bases from V and 4 bases from J, the junction contained 2 bases not matched to a gene. Germline-derived CDR1 and CDR2 are SGDLS and YYNGEE.

The gene calls are TRBV2 and TRBJ2-7; D is ambiguous. V lost 4 bases and J 5 bases, leaving 9 bases between the germline ends. CDR3 length: 12 amino acids. CDR1 SNHLY and CDR2 FYNNEI come from the germline V gene. The CDR3 protein is CASSGGWDEQYF. DNA for the CDR3: TGTGCCAGCAGTGGGGGTTGGGACGAGCAGTACTTC. The whole variable domain, filled in from reference TRBV2 and TRBJ2-7, reads EPEVTQTPSHQVTQMGQEVILRCVPISNHLYFYWYRQILGQKVEFLVSFYNNEISEKSEIFDDQFSVERPDGSNFTLKIRSTKLEDSAMYFCASSGGWDEQYFGPGTRLTVT.

The V call is TRBV29-1, the J call TRBJ1-2; D is unresolved. Germline loops: CDR1 SQVTM, CDR2 ANQGSEA. CDR3 length: 14 amino acids. Trimming pared 3 bases from V and 3 bases from J, leaving 14 bases between. CDR3 coding DNA: TGCAGCGTTGAGCCCCGGTTGTCCGACTATGGCTACACCTTC. This encodes CSVEPRLSDYGYTF. The full variable domain, its missing parts supplied by reference TRBV29-1 and TRBJ1-2, is SAVISQKPSRDICQRGTSLTIQCQVDSQVTMMFWYRQQPGQSLTLIATANQGSEATYESGFVIDKFPISRPNLTFSTLTVSNMSPEDSSIYLCSVEPRLSDYGYTFGSGTRLTVV.

The V call is TRBV7-2, the J call TRBJ2-5, with D perhaps TRBD1 or TRBD2 (6 bases each). The V gene's germline CDR1 is SGHTA and CDR2 FQGNSA. This CDR3 comprises 15 residues. V lost 2 bases, J lost 6 bases, and 16 bases lay in between. The CDR3 DNA reads as TGTGCCAGCAGCTTAATGTCAACGGGGGCAAAGACCCAGTACTTC. Its translation: CASSLMSTGAKTQYF.

This clone was seen once. The chain recombines TRBV3-1 (or the pseudogene TRBV3-2) with TRBJ1-6; D is unresolved. With 3 bases removed from V and 10 bases from J, the gap between germline ends came to 7 bases. The CDR3 consists of 12 residues. Germline CDR1 LGHDT, CDR2 YNNKEL (reference sequence). Here the CDR3 reads CASSQRLSPLHF. CDR3 DNA sequence: TGTGCCAGCAGCCAGCGGTTATCACCCCTCCACTTT.

This clone was seen only once. The chain couples TRBV4-2 to TRBJ1-1; the D is unclear. This CDR3 region has 14 residues. Germline V gives CDR1 LGHNA, CDR2 YNFKEQ. V lost 4 bases and J 2 bases, leaving 11 bases between the germline ends. CDR3 DNA sequence: TGTGCCAGCAGCCCGATGGGCAGAAACACTGAAGCTTTCTTT. Translated: CASSPMGRNTEAFF.

In this sample, this clone turned up once. The chain carries TRBV11-2 and TRBJ1-1; the match to TRBD1 covers 7 bases. CDR1 and CDR2 from the germline V gene are SGHAT and FQNNGV. The junction had 7 bases not matched to a gene; V was cut back by 5 bases and J by 4 bases. CDR3 length: 14 residues. CDR3 DNA sequence: TGTGCCAGCAGCCTACAGGGGTGGAGCACTGAAGCTTTCTTT. Its protein is CASSLQGWSTEAFF.

This chain connects TRBV7-9 to TRBJ1-2; D remains unclear. This CDR3 contains 15 residues. V gave up 1 base and J gave up 8 bases, with 17 bases separating them. Germline CDR1 and CDR2: SEHNR and FQNEAQ (reference sequence). The CDR3 nucleotides read TGTGCCAGCAGCTTAGTTCATCCCCGTTTTAGCGGCTACACCTTC. Translated, it gives CASSLVHPRFSGYTF.

The chain recombines TRBV28 with TRBJ2-5; D not certain. The CDR3 consists of 13 residues. Germline V gene sequence: CDR1 MDHEN, CDR2 SYDVKM. V lost 8 bases and J 7 bases, leaving 17 bases between the germline ends. In DNA form, the CDR3 reads TGTGCCAGCGATACTTCGGCGCGTGCGACCCAGTACTTC. Translating gives CASDTSARATQYF.

V usage is TRBV4-1 and J usage is TRBJ2-5, with TRBD2 as a possible D gene (5 bases). Between the trimmed V and J ends, which lost 5 bases and 2 bases, there was a span of 18 bases. Germline V CDR1 and CDR2: MGHRA, YSYEKL. The CDR3 is 16 amino acids. The CDR3 protein is CASSSGAQVLQETQYF. CDR3 DNA sequence: TGCGCCAGCAGCAGCGGAGCGCAGGTCCTGCAAGAGACCCAGTACTTC.